The 30 T cell receptor beta chains below come from one sample, sequenced in a study of blood T cell repertoires in COVID-19. Clones were read by immunoSEQ multiplex PCR, and TCRdb kept only the in-frame ones, dropping some. The sample has 40,000 or so clones, around 80% seen once. The sequenced material came from peripheral blood. The receptors here all came from a man in his 60s with COVID-19, enrolled during active disease.

This clone was counted a single time. CDR3 protein: CASSINPPQGMEAEQYF. DNA of the CDR3: TGTGCCAGTAGTATCAATCCTCCACAGGGGATGGAGGCGGAGCAGTACTTC. The chain carries TRBV19 and TRBJ2-7; TRBD1 matches 7 bases. Trimming took 3 bases from V and 7 from J; bases not matched to a gene: 18. The V gene's germline CDR1 is LNHDA and CDR2 SQIVND (reference sequence). The CDR3 is 17 amino acids. Drawing the rest from reference TRBV19 and TRBJ2-7, the complete variable domain is DGGITQSPKYLFRKEGQNVTLSCEQNLNHDAMYWYRQDPGQGLRLIYYSQIVNDFQKGDIAEGYSVSREKKESFPLTVTSAQKNPTAFYLCASSINPPQGMEAEQYFGPGTRLTVT.

V gene TRBV6-1 combines with J gene TRBJ1-1; D not certain. Germline V CDR1 and CDR2: MNHNS, SASEGT. The CDR3 contains 13 residues. V lost 2 bases, J lost 1 base, and 5 bases lay in between. The CDR3 DNA reads TGTGCCAGCAGTGAACGACAGAACACTGAAGCTTTCTTT. Amino acid sequence: CASSERQNTEAFF.

V gene TRBV18 combines with J gene TRBJ1-5, with 8 bases lining up with TRBD1. Trimming took 4 bases from V and 2 from J; bases not matched to a gene: 4. From germline, CDR1 is KGHSH and CDR2 LQKENI. The CDR3 is 15 amino acids. CDR3 region: CASSRTTGGNQPQHF. The CDR3 nucleotides are TGTGCCAGCTCACGAACGACAGGGGGCAATCAGCCCCAGCATTTT.

The chain uses TRBV6-5 and TRBJ1-1; 11 bases map to TRBD1. The germline gives CDR1 MNHEY, CDR2 SVGAGI. V lost 6 bases and J lost 4; bases outside the gene matches: 7. The CDR3 loop spans 15 amino acids. The CDR3 bases are TGTGCCAGCAGGCGAACGGGACAGGGGGGCACTGAAGCTTTCTTT. Translation gives CASRRTGQGGTEAFF.

The chain carries TRBV6-5 and TRBJ1-4, with 10 nucleotides matching TRBD1. Trimming at V came to 6 bases and at J to 8 bases, leaving 9 bases not matched to a gene. The germline V gene encodes CDR1 MNHEY and CDR2 SVGAGI. The CDR3 totals 15 residues. CDR3 region: CASSTLGTGEEKLFF. CDR3 nucleotide sequence: TGTGCCAGCAGCACCCTCGGGACAGGGGAAGAAAAACTGTTTTTT.

The chain carries TRBV28 and TRBJ2-7; the match to TRBD2 covers 9 bases. Germline V gene sequence: CDR1 MDHEN, CDR2 SYDVKM. This CDR3 is 15 amino acids long. V lost 4 bases and J lost 3; bases outside the gene matches: 7. CDR3 region: CASSWSGRLDYEQYF. CDR3 coding DNA: TGTGCCAGCAGTTGGAGCGGGAGGCTCGACTACGAGCAGTACTTC. The full variable domain, its missing parts supplied by reference TRBV28 and TRBJ2-7, is DVKVTQSSRYLVKRTGEKVFLECVQDMDHENMFWYRQDPGLGLRLIYFSYDVKMKEKGDIPEGYSVSREKKERFSLILESASTNQTSMYLCASSWSGRLDYEQYFGPGTRLTVT.

The V call is TRBV19, the J call TRBJ1-5, with TRBD1 matching over 9 bases. The CDR3 spans 14 residues. V dropped 6 bases and J dropped 7; count of bases not matched to a gene: 7. Germline V CDR1 and CDR2: LNHDA, SQIVND (reference sequence). The CDR3 region has the DNA TGTGCCAGTAGGGGACAGGGTGAAGGCCAGCCCCAGCATTTT. It specifies CASRGQGEGQPQHF.

The chain employs TRBV7-3 and TRBJ2-1, with 11 bases matching TRBD2. CDR3 size: 14 residues. Unmatched junction bases numbered 5, after V lost 5 bases and J lost 8 bases. Germline V lookup: CDR1 SGHTA, CDR2 FQGTGA. CDR3 residues: CASSLTSGKDEQFF. CDR3 DNA: TGTGCCAGCAGCCTGACTAGCGGGAAGGATGAGCAGTTCTTC. The variable domain in full, with the rest retrieved from reference TRBV7-3 and TRBJ2-1, is GAGVSQTPSNKVTEKGKYVELRCDPISGHTALYWYRQSLGQGPEFLIYFQGTGAADDSGLPNDRFFAVRPEGSVSTLKIQRTERGDSAVYLCASSLTSGKDEQFFGPGTRLTVL.

The V call is TRBV7-9, the J call TRBJ1-4; 9 positions agree with TRBD1. CDR1 is SEHNR, CDR2 FQNEAQ, per germline (reference sequence). Trimming removed 2 bases from V and 8 bases from J; junction bases left unmatched: 6. CDR3 length equals 15 residues. The CDR3 protein is CASSLTGGGGEKLFF. In DNA, the CDR3 is TGTGCCAGCAGCTTAACAGGGGGCGGAGGGGAAAAACTGTTTTTT.

This clone was observed once. The chain carries TRBV27 and TRBJ1-1, with D tentatively TRBD1 (5 bases). The V gene lost 2 bases and the J gene lost 5 bases, with 9 bases spanning the gap. Germline V gene sequence: CDR1 MNHEY, CDR2 SMNVEV (reference sequence). The CDR3 is 13 residues long. CDR3 sequence reads: CASSLGRGTEAFF. Here the CDR3 DNA reads TGTGCCAGCAGTTTAGGGCGGGGGACTGAAGCTTTCTTT.

The chain employs TRBV19 and TRBJ1-2, with TRBD1 matching 7 bases. CDR1 and CDR2 (germline): LNHDA, SQIVND (reference sequence). V was pared by 8 bases and J by 8 bases, with 5 bases of the junction left unmatched. The CDR3 spans 11 residues. CDR3 amino acids: CASGPGQGYTF. As DNA, the CDR3 is TGTGCCAGTGGCCCGGGACAGGGCTACACCTTC.

The chain recombines TRBV19 with TRBJ1-2; possibly TRBD1 for D (5 bases). CDR3 length: 13 amino acids. Germline CDR1 is LNHDA and CDR2 is SQIVND (reference sequence). With 5 bases removed from V and 5 bases from J, the gap between germline ends came to 12 bases. The CDR3, as DNA: TGTGCCAGTAGTGTGGGGCAGGAGTATGGCTACACCTTC. Amino acid sequence: CASSVGQEYGYTF.

This sequence joins TRBV19 and TRBJ2-7; the D gene is possibly TRBD2 (6 bases). V was cut by 5 bases and J by 3 bases, with 11 bases left in between. The germline CDR1 and CDR2 sequences are LNHDA and SQIVND (reference sequence). This CDR3 is 13 amino acids long. CDR3 DNA sequence: TGTGCCAGTAGTTCCTACGGGGGCTACGAGCAGTACTTC. Translated, it gives CASSSYGGYEQYF. Full variable domain (missing parts from reference TRBV19 and TRBJ2-7): DGGITQSPKYLFRKEGQNVTLSCEQNLNHDAMYWYRQDPGQGLRLIYYSQIVNDFQKGDIAEGYSVSREKKESFPLTVTSAQKNPTAFYLCASSSYGGYEQYFGPGTRLTVT.

The chain couples TRBV2 to TRBJ1-5, with D hard to call. Trimming stripped 7 bases from V and 1 base from J, with 8 bases between. The germline V gene encodes CDR1 SNHLY and CDR2 FYNNEI. CDR3 length: 13 amino acids. The CDR3 DNA reads as TGTGCCAGCACCGGTGTAAGCAATCAGCCCCAGCATTTT. This codes for CASTGVSNQPQHF.

The chain uses TRBV4-1 and TRBJ2-7, with D possibly being TRBD1 (6 bases). This CDR3 is built from 14 residues. The ends were cut back, 0 bases at V and 1 base at J, with 7 bases in the middle. The germline V gene encodes CDR1 MGHRA and CDR2 YSYEKL. The CDR3 DNA is TGCGCCAGCAGCCAAGATCAGGGGTCCTACGAGCAGTACTTC. Residues: CASSQDQGSYEQYF.

This chain connects TRBV7-8 to TRBJ1-1, with a weak D call TRBD1 (5 bases). CDR3 length: 13 residues. V lost 7 bases, J lost 4 bases, and 13 bases lay in between. Germline lookup yields CDR1 SGHVS and CDR2 FQNEAQ. CDR3 residues: CASTNYGGTEAFF. The CDR3 DNA sequence: TGTGCCAGCACCAATTACGGGGGCACTGAAGCTTTCTTT.

In its sample, this clone was seen once. V usage is TRBV5-5 and J usage is TRBJ1-1; 8 bases line up with TRBD1. Per the germline V gene, CDR1 is SGHKS and CDR2 is YYEKEE (reference sequence). This CDR3 region has 14 residues. V lost 4 bases, J lost 1 base, and 3 bases stayed unmatched. The CDR3 region is CASSTGGRNTEAFF. The CDR3 bases are TGTGCCAGCAGCACAGGGGGGCGGAACACTGAAGCTTTCTTT.

The genes are TRBV5-8 and TRBJ1-5; 9 nucleotides match TRBD1. CDR1 SGHTS and CDR2 YDEGEE come from the germline V gene. This CDR3 is 14 amino acids long. V dropped 2 bases and J dropped 5; count of bases not matched to a gene: 2. The CDR3 coding sequence is TGTGCCAGCAGCTTTACAGGGGGCGATCAGCCCCAGCATTTT. Protein: CASSFTGGDQPQHF. The full variable domain, with the rest looked up from reference TRBV5-8 and TRBJ1-5, is EAGVTQSPTHLIKTRGQQATLRCSPISGHTSVYWYQQALGLGLQFLLWYDEGEERNRGNFPPRFSGRQFPNYSSELNVNALELEDSALYLCASSFTGGDQPQHFGDGTRLSIL.

This clone was recorded only once. The CDR3 sequence: CASKKDKGPEAFF. CDR3 nucleotides: TGTGCCAGCAAAAAGGATAAGGGGCCTGAAGCTTTCTTT. The chain links TRBV6-6 to TRBJ1-1, with D perhaps TRBD1 (5 bases). Trimming took 7 bases from V and 6 from J, leaving 15 bases between them. This CDR3 contains 13 residues. Germline CDR1 is MNHNY and CDR2 is SVGAGI (reference sequence).

J is TRBJ2-7 and V is TRBV27, with TRBD1 as a possible D gene (6 bases). Germline V gene lookup returns CDR1 MNHEY and CDR2 SMNVEV (reference sequence). Trimming removed 2 bases at V and 2 bases at J, with 10 bases between. CDR3 length: 14 residues. CDR3 nucleotides: TGTGCCAGCAGTTTAAACAGGGCCACCTACGAGCAGTACTTC. It yields the protein CASSLNRATYEQYF.

V gene TRBV7-9 combines with J gene TRBJ2-1; 11 nucleotides agree with TRBD2. Germline V gene data show CDR1 as SEHNR and CDR2 as FQNEAQ (reference sequence). Trimming at V came to 4 bases and at J to 9 bases, leaving 5 bases not matched to a gene. The length of the CDR3 is 14 residues. CDR3 sequence (DNA): TGTGCCAGCAGCTCCACTAGCGGGAGCCCTGAGCAGTTCTTC. Its protein is CASSSTSGSPEQFF.

The rearrangement links TRBV28 to TRBJ2-1; D uncertain. The germline gives CDR1 MDHEN, CDR2 SYDVKM. V was trimmed by 8 bases and J by 6 bases, leaving 20 bases between them. This CDR3 region has 15 residues. This CDR3 is CASYRLGPVGNEQFF. The CDR3 DNA sequence: TGTGCCAGCTACCGGCTGGGCCCTGTGGGCAATGAGCAGTTCTTC.

The chain joins TRBV6-1 to TRBJ1-2, with D possibly matching TRBD1 (5 bases). V was pared by 2 bases and J by 2 bases, with 9 bases between. This CDR3 is built from 14 residues. Germline CDR1 reads MNHNS; CDR2 reads SASEGT. The CDR3 DNA sequence: TGTGCCAGCAGTGAACAGGGCAGAAACTATGGCTACACCTTC. This codes for CASSEQGRNYGYTF.

V gene TRBV5-4 combines with J gene TRBJ1-4; no firm D call. This CDR3 spans 15 amino acids. Germline CDR1 reads SGHNT; CDR2 reads YYREEE (reference sequence). V lost 0 bases, J lost 0 bases, and 6 bases lay in between. In nucleotides, the CDR3 is TGTGCCAGCAGCTTGGGGCAGACAACTAATGAAAAACTGTTTTTT. Translating gives CASSLGQTTNEKLFF. Filled out from reference TRBV5-4 and TRBJ1-4, the complete variable domain reads ETGVTQSPTHLIKTRGQQVTLRCSSQSGHNTVSWYQQALGQGPQFIFQYYREEENGRGNFPPRFSGLQFPNYSSELNVNALELDDSALYLCASSLGQTTNEKLFFGSGTQLSVL.

The chain links TRBV14 to TRBJ1-3; 8 nucleotides match TRBD1. The CDR3 sequence is 15 residues long. J lost 8 bases, V lost 0 bases, and 6 bases had no gene match. Germline CDR1 reads SGHDN; CDR2 reads FVKESK. The CDR3 region is CASSQDWTGRDTIYF. CDR3 in DNA: TGTGCCAGCAGCCAAGATTGGACAGGGCGAGACACCATATATTTT.

CDR3 amino acids: CASSQETAGYTF. The CDR3 bases are TGCGCCAGCAGCCAAGAGACAGCTGGCTACACCTTC. V is TRBV4-1 and J is TRBJ1-2, with a tentative D call TRBD1 (5 bases). The germline CDR1 and CDR2 sequences are MGHRA and YSYEKL. The CDR3 extends over 12 amino acids. V was shortened by 0 bases and J by 7 bases, with 6 bases between the two germline ends.

The gene calls are TRBV24-1 and TRBJ2-2; D is undetermined. Germline CDR1 and CDR2: KGHDR and SFDVKD. The V gene lost 5 bases and the J gene lost 0 bases, with 9 bases spanning the gap. The CDR3 is 15 amino acids. The CDR3 here is CATSVADPNTGELFF. CDR3 bases: TGTGCCACCAGTGTGGCAGATCCGAACACCGGGGAGCTGTTTTTT.

The chain joins TRBV28 to TRBJ2-3, with D perhaps TRBD2 (6 bases). The CDR3 extends over 20 amino acids. Per the germline V gene, CDR1 is MDHEN and CDR2 is SYDVKM. Trimming cost V 0 bases and J 2 bases, with 24 bases left between them. This chain's CDR3 is CASSLWAGTRGARTTDTQYF. The CDR3 nucleotides are TGTGCCAGCAGTTTATGGGCGGGGACGCGTGGGGCTAGAACCACAGATACGCAGTATTTT. Using reference TRBV28 and TRBJ2-3 for the parts outside the CDR3, the full variable domain is DVKVTQSSRYLVKRTGEKVFLECVQDMDHENMFWYRQDPGLGLRLIYFSYDVKMKEKGDIPEGYSVSREKKERFSLILESASTNQTSMYLCASSLWAGTRGARTTDTQYFGPGTRLTVL.

CDR3: CATSDVDRDNTGELFF. The CDR3 region has the DNA TGTGCCACCAGTGACGTGGACAGGGACAACACCGGGGAGCTGTTTTTT. The V and J genes are TRBV24-1 and TRBJ2-2, with TRBD1 matching over 8 bases. Germline CDR1 is KGHDR and CDR2 is SFDVKD. Losses at the gene ends were 4 bases for V and 2 bases for J; bases not matched to a gene: 5. The CDR3 contains 16 residues.

This clone was counted only a few times. The gene calls are TRBV11-2 and TRBJ1-3; a weak D match, TRBD1 (6 bases). The germline V gene has CDR1 SGHAT and CDR2 FQNNGV. The CDR3 length is 14 residues. V was clipped by 0 bases and J by 9 bases, with 12 bases between them. The CDR3 nucleotides read TGTGCCAGCAGCTTAGATACAGGGTTGGGCACCATATATTTT. Protein sequence: CASSLDTGLGTIYF.